This TCR beta chain was sequenced for a study of cytomegalovirus exposure and HLA in healthy donors. A remark on this clone: Its antigen remains unidentified.

Notes on the study in general: A later analysis reported that several of the most significant clusters appeared to be linked to common viral pathogens, among them Epstein-Barr virus.

This CDR3 spans 19 amino acids. The germline V gene encodes CDR1 SGHNT and CDR2 YYREEE (reference sequence). V dropped 2 bases and J dropped 5; count of bases not matched to a gene: 14. With 60 Vbeta and 13 Jbeta primers, the PCR was carried out. The table came from immunoSEQ multiplex PCR; TCRdb's copy has only in-frame clones and leaves some out. The repertoire holds some 170,000 clones, 77% seen once, with under 2% in the top ten. This sequence originates from a woman in her thirties in good health and CMV-seronegative. Material for sequencing was PBMCs. The rearrangement joins TRBV5-4 to TRBJ1-6; 9 positions match TRBD1. CDR3: CASSLLLTGTGSDNSPLHF. Written as DNA, the CDR3 is TGTGCCAGCAGCTTACTACTGACCGGGACAGGGTCGGATAATTCACCCCTCCACTTT. Using reference TRBV5-4 and TRBJ1-6 for the parts outside the CDR3, the full variable domain is ETGVTQSPTHLIKTRGQQVTLRCSSQSGHNTVSWYQQALGQGPQFIFQYYREEENGRGNFPPRFSGLQFPNYSSELNVNALELDDSALYLCASSLLLTGTGSDNSPLHFGNGTRLTVT.